This passage covers 27 T cell receptor beta chains from one sample sequenced in a study of human T cells and chemical hapten exposure. TCRdb itself ran the RACE reads through MiXCR, one entry per CDR3 protein. The data show approximately 110,000 distinct CDR3 sequences, with about 11% seen just once and 3% to 4.5% held by the top ten. Time point specified: patch test 1, 2 weeks after DPC sensitization. Treatment given: therapeutic diphenylcyclopropenone sensitization with weekly scalp DPC. Specimen: whole blood, collected in connection with sensitization to the hapten diphenylcyclopropenone (DPC). The receptors here all came from a woman aged 35 to 49 with alopecia areata. Some clones in this sample may be carry-over from other donors' samples.

This clonotype was counted only a few times. J is TRBJ2-7 and V is TRBV5-4; perhaps TRBD2 as D (6 bases). Trimming left V 2 bases short and J 6 bases short, with 15 bases between. The CDR3 is 14 residues long. Germline loops: CDR1 SGHNT, CDR2 YYREEE (reference sequence). The CDR3 protein is CASSLGRELGEQYF. Written as DNA, the CDR3 is TGTGCCAGCAGCTTAGGCCGGGAGCTTGGCGAGCAGTACTTC.

This clonotype was recorded a few times. V is TRBV7-2 and J is TRBJ1-2, with 10 positions matching TRBD1. This CDR3 has 15 amino acids. V lost 5 bases, J lost 3 bases, and 6 bases stayed unmatched. The germline V gene has CDR1 SGHTA and CDR2 FQGNSA. The CDR3 region has the DNA TGTGCCAGCAGCGGACGGACAGGGGGGGACTATGGCTACACCTTC. The encoded protein is CASSGRTGGDYGYTF.

This clonotype was counted at least ten times. The chain uses TRBV3-1 and TRBJ2-1; 14 bases fit TRBD2. From germline, CDR1 is LGHDT and CDR2 YNNKEL (reference sequence). The junction had 10 bases not matched to a gene; V was cut back by 1 base and J by 5 bases. This CDR3 is built from 19 residues. This CDR3 is CASSQVPWRLAGGDNEQFF. For the CDR3, the DNA is TGTGCCAGCAGCCAAGTCCCCTGGAGACTAGCGGGAGGGGACAATGAGCAGTTCTTC.

This clonotype was seen more than once but under ten times. The chain is built from TRBV7-9 and TRBJ2-3, with D hard to call. The CDR3 is 16 amino acids. V lost 1 base and J lost 1, with 12 bases in between. Germline V gene sequence: CDR1 SEHNR, CDR2 FQNEAQ (reference sequence). For the CDR3, the DNA is TGTGCCAGCAGCTTAGGGTCCTATCGGGGCACAGATACGCAGTATTTT. Translation gives CASSLGSYRGTDTQYF. The full variable domain, rest sourced from reference TRBV7-9 and TRBJ2-3, is DTGVSQNPRHKITKRGQNVTFRCDPISEHNRLYWYRQTLGQGPEFLTYFQNEAQLEKSRLLSDRFSAERPKGSFSTLEIQRTEQGDSAMYLCASSLGSYRGTDTQYFGPGTRLTVL.

This clonotype was recorded a few times. The gene calls are TRBV7-2 and TRBJ2-3; 7 bases fit TRBD2. The V gene end was trimmed by 3 bases and the J gene end by 6 bases; junction bases not matched to a gene: 3. The germline V gene encodes CDR1 SGHTA and CDR2 FQGNSA. This CDR3 has 13 amino acids. CDR3 protein: CASSLPSGDTQYF. In nucleotides, the CDR3 is TGTGCCAGCAGCTTGCCTAGCGGCGATACGCAGTATTTT.

This clonotype was observed many times. The genes are TRBV7-9 and TRBJ2-7; 9 bases are a match to TRBD2. The CDR3 length is 14 residues. The germline CDR1 and CDR2 sequences are SEHNR and FQNEAQ (reference sequence). Losses at the gene ends were 0 bases for V and 9 bases for J; bases not matched to a gene: 6. CDR3 DNA sequence: TGTGCCAGCAGCTTAGCGGGGACTAGCAGAAGGCAGTACTTC. Amino acids: CASSLAGTSRRQYF.

In its sample, this clonotype was seen many times. The genes are TRBV2 and TRBJ1-5, with 9 bases fitting TRBD1. CDR1 and CDR2 (germline): SNHLY, FYNNEI. The CDR3 contains 14 residues. J gave up 5 bases and V 7 bases, and 6 bases lay outside the gene matches. CDR3 region: CASNADRGDQPQHF. CDR3 DNA sequence: TGTGCCAGCAACGCCGACAGGGGGGATCAGCCCCAGCATTTT.

This clonotype was picked up a small number of times. The genes are TRBV5-4 and TRBJ2-2; D remains unclear. Germline CDR1 and CDR2: SGHNT and YYREEE (reference sequence). The CDR3 extends over 13 amino acids. V lost 4 bases and J lost 0, with 4 bases in between. The CDR3 loop is CASSVPNTGELFF. The CDR3 nucleotides are TGTGCCAGCAGCGTACCGAACACCGGGGAGCTGTTTTTT.

The chain couples TRBV7-2 to TRBJ2-6; D is possibly TRBD2 (6 bases). The CDR3 spans 15 residues. In germline, CDR1 is SGHTA, CDR2 FQGNSA. V lost 5 bases and J 3 bases, leaving 11 bases between the germline ends. CDR3 residues: CASSRQGGGANVLTF. The CDR3 coding sequence is TGTGCCAGCAGCCGTCAGGGAGGTGGGGCCAACGTCCTGACTTTC. Based on the CDR3 plus reference TRBV7-2 and TRBJ2-6, the full variable domain is GAGVSQSPSNKVTEKGKDVELRCDPISGHTALYWYRQSLGQGLEFLIYFQGNSAPDKSGLPSDRFSAERTGGSVSTLTIQRTQQEDSAVYLCASSRQGGGANVLTFGAGSRLTVL.

This chain links TRBV6-5 with TRBJ1-5; 8 bases agree with TRBD1. The length of the CDR3 is 15 residues. J lost 6 bases, V lost 6 bases, and 10 bases had no gene match. The germline CDR1 and CDR2 sequences are MNHEY and SVGAGI. The CDR3 bases are TGTGCCAGCAGACCGCAGGGGGCGCGGAGTCAGCCCCAGCATTTT. It yields the protein CASRPQGARSQPQHF.

The chain is built from TRBV11-2 and TRBJ1-1, with unresolved D. V was clipped by 5 bases and J by 6 bases, with 10 bases between them. Germline V gene sequence: CDR1 SGHAT, CDR2 FQNNGV. This CDR3 region has 12 residues. The CDR3 reads CASSRSQPEAFF. The CDR3 DNA reads TGTGCCAGCAGCCGATCACAGCCTGAAGCTTTCTTT.

This clonotype was seen more than once but under ten times. The rearrangement joins TRBV7-3 to TRBJ1-1, with 7 bases matching TRBD1. This CDR3 spans 15 amino acids. After removal of 5 bases from V and 0 bases from J, the junction contained 6 bases not matched to a gene. Germline CDR1 SGHTA, CDR2 FQGTGA. CDR3 region: CASSRGGQVNTEAFF. CDR3 in DNA: TGTGCCAGCAGCCGAGGAGGACAGGTGAACACTGAAGCTTTCTTT.

This clonotype has a handful of counts. J is TRBJ1-1 and V is TRBV27; D gene uncertain. Germline values: CDR1 MNHEY, CDR2 SMNVEV (reference sequence). Trimming stripped 2 bases from V and 6 bases from J, with 10 bases between. There are 13 residues in the CDR3. CDR3 nucleotide sequence: TGTGCCAGCAGTTTAAGGGAGGCGTCTGAAGCTTTCTTT. It yields the protein CASSLREASEAFF.

The V and J genes are TRBV15 and TRBJ2-7; 8 bases match TRBD2. The CDR3 has 16 amino acids. J gave up 6 bases and V 0 bases, and 10 bases lay outside the gene matches. Germline V gene sequence: CDR1 LNHNV, CDR2 YYDKDF (reference sequence). The CDR3 bases are TGTGCCACCAGCAGAGATGGAACGGGGGGGCTCGTCGAGCAGTACTTC. It codes for CATSRDGTGGLVEQYF.

The chain employs TRBV27 and TRBJ2-7; D possibly corresponds to TRBD1 (6 bases). V was trimmed by 10 bases and J by 5 bases, leaving 24 bases between them. Germline-derived CDR1 and CDR2 are MNHEY and SMNVEV (reference sequence). CDR3 length: 15 residues. CDR3 sequence: CATHNRVGGLNEQYF. CDR3 sequence (DNA): TGTGCCACCCACAACAGGGTAGGGGGTCTGAACGAGCAGTACTTC.

The chain has TRBV6-2 or TRBV6-3 and TRBJ2-5, with a tentative D call TRBD2 (6 bases). The V end was cut by 2 bases, the J end by 3 bases, with 7 bases between. The CDR3 has 13 residues. CDR1 and CDR2 (germline): MNHEY, SVGEGT. The CDR3 sequence is CASSYGGKETQYF. The CDR3 DNA follows: TGTGCCAGCAGTTACGGGGGGAAAGAGACCCAGTACTTC.

This clonotype was observed a handful of times. This chain links TRBV4-2 with TRBJ2-3; 8 bases agree with TRBD2. J was trimmed by 4 bases and V by 1 base; bases with no gene match: 7. The CDR3 runs 16 residues. CDR1 and CDR2 (germline): LGHNA, YNFKEQ. The CDR3 spells CASSQGFSGDADTQYF. CDR3 sequence (DNA): TGTGCCAGCAGCCAAGGGTTTAGCGGGGACGCAGATACGCAGTATTTT.

This sequence joins TRBV3-1 and TRBJ2-7, with D possibly TRBD1 on 6 matching bases. The germline V gene has CDR1 LGHDT and CDR2 YNNKEL (reference sequence). V lost 2 bases and J 2 bases, leaving 10 bases between the germline ends. The CDR3 covers 14 residues. The CDR3 bases are TGTGCCAGCAGCCAACGCAGGGGCACCTACGAGCAGTACTTC. Translated, it gives CASSQRRGTYEQYF.

This clonotype was observed at least ten times. The rearrangement joins TRBV9 to TRBJ2-5; 11 positions agree with TRBD2. Germline assignment: CDR1 SGDLS and CDR2 YYNGEE. After removal of 0 bases from V and 5 bases from J, the junction contained 9 bases not matched to a gene. CDR3 length: 17 residues. In DNA form, the CDR3 reads TGTGCCAGCAGCGTAGCTTTACTAGCGGGAGATCTGGAGACCCAGTACTTC. This sequence encodes CASSVALLAGDLETQYF.

This clonotype was seen repeatedly, ten times or more. The chain uses TRBV7-2 and TRBJ2-5; 7 positions match TRBD1. The CDR3 is 14 residues long. Germline trimming cut 5 bases from V and 2 bases from J; bases unmatched to any gene: 5. Germline values: CDR1 SGHTA, CDR2 FQGNSA. CDR3 DNA: TGTGCCAGCAGCCCCCGGACAGGACAAGAGACCCAGTACTTC. Protein: CASSPRTGQETQYF.

This clonotype has more than one count but fewer than ten. The chain links TRBV5-1 to TRBJ1-2; 7 nucleotides line up with TRBD1. The ends lost 4 bases at V and 8 bases at J; junction bases unmatched: 8. The CDR3 has 13 amino acids. Per germline, CDR1 SGHRS and CDR2 YFSETQ. CDR3 in DNA: TGCGCCAGCAGCCGCGGGACAGCGGAAGGCTACACCTTC. Translating it yields CASSRGTAEGYTF.

The gene calls are TRBV12-3 or TRBV12-4 and TRBJ1-5; D unresolved. There are 17 residues in the CDR3. The V end lost 2 bases, the J end lost 0 bases, and 14 bases lay between the germline ends. The CDR3 sequence: CASSLTLAGDSNQPQHF. The CDR3 DNA reads as TGTGCCAGCAGTTTAACCCTGGCAGGTGATAGCAATCAGCCCCAGCATTTT.

The V and J genes are TRBV20-1 and TRBJ1-2; 7 positions match TRBD1. The V gene end was trimmed by 3 bases and the J gene end by 2 bases; junction bases not matched to a gene: 21. Germline CDR1 and CDR2: DFQATT and SNEGSKA (reference sequence). This CDR3 is 19 amino acids long. The CDR3 is CSARGPTRDSIDINYGYTF. In DNA form, the CDR3 reads TGCAGTGCTAGGGGACCAACCCGGGACAGTATAGATATCAACTATGGCTACACCTTC.

This clonotype occurred a few times. The gene calls are TRBV10-3 and TRBJ2-2; 8 bases are shared with TRBD1. The CDR3 loop spans 16 amino acids. The germline V gene encodes CDR1 ENHRY and CDR2 SYGVKD. V trimming: 7 bases; J trimming: 0 bases; junction bases outside the gene matches: 7. This CDR3 is CAIKQGEVPNTGELFF. CDR3 in DNA: TGTGCCATCAAACAGGGGGAAGTGCCGAACACCGGGGAGCTGTTTTTT.

The V gene is TRBV5-1, the J gene TRBJ2-7; tentatively, D is TRBD2 (6 bases). The CDR3 contains 14 residues. Trimming removed 7 bases at V and 1 base at J, with 15 bases between. The germline V gene has CDR1 SGHRS and CDR2 YFSETQ. For the CDR3, the DNA is TGCGCCAGCCGCGGGACCGCGGGATCCTACGAGCAGTACTTC. This gives the protein CASRGTAGSYEQYF.

This clonotype was seen a few times. The rearrangement joins TRBV20-1 to TRBJ1-1; the D is unclear. This CDR3 spans 14 amino acids. Germline-derived CDR1 and CDR2 are DFQATT and SNEGSKA (reference sequence). Trimming cost V 3 bases and J 4 bases, with 15 bases left between them. CDR3: CSASSGSGITEAFF. The DNA for the CDR3 is TGCAGTGCTAGCTCGGGGAGTGGAATCACTGAAGCTTTCTTT.

This clonotype was counted at least ten times. The gene calls are TRBV7-2 and TRBJ2-3, with 10 nucleotides matching TRBD2. Trimming took 3 bases from V and 1 from J; bases not matched to a gene: 4. CDR3 length: 16 residues. CDR1 and CDR2 from the germline V gene are SGHTA and FQGNSA. Written as DNA, the CDR3 is TGTGCCAGCAGCTTTAAGCGGGAGGGGGGCACAGATACGCAGTATTTT. Translated, it gives CASSFKREGGTDTQYF.